This passage covers 26 T cell receptor beta chains from one sample sequenced in a study of CD8 T cells in ankylosing spondylitis. TCRdb re-called the 5' RACE reads with MiXCR, one entry per CDR3 protein. The sample contains about 64,000 distinct CDR3 sequences, more than 5.5% of which appear only once. Input material: synovial fluid, either unsorted or a sorted T cell fraction (not recorded which). Source of these receptors: a male donor with ankylosing spondylitis.

This clonotype was detected ten times or more. The rearrangement uses TRBV7-6 and TRBJ2-3; D is unresolved. Germline V gene data show CDR1 as SGHVS and CDR2 as FNYEAQ. The germline V and J ends were trimmed by 1 base and 4 bases, with 15 bases remaining between them. The CDR3 totals 16 residues. This CDR3 reads CASSLVSLASADTQYF. The CDR3 DNA reads as TGTGCCAGCAGCTTAGTTTCATTAGCATCGGCAGATACGCAGTATTTT. The variable domain in full, with the rest retrieved from reference TRBV7-6 and TRBJ2-3, is GAGVSQSPRYKVTKRGQDVALRCDPISGHVSLYWYRQALGQGPEFLTYFNYEAQQDKSGLPNDRFSAERPEGSISTLTIQRTEQRDSAMYRCASSLVSLASADTQYFGPGTRLTVL.

The sample holds many counts of this clonotype. In nucleotides, the CDR3 is TGTGCCACCGGGACAGCAGAATACGAGCAGTACTTC. It encodes CATGTAEYEQYF. The chain combines TRBV15 with TRBJ2-7, with 7 bases aligning to TRBD1. CDR1 and CDR2 from the germline V gene are LNHNV and YYDKDF (reference sequence). V trimming: 8 bases; J trimming: 4 bases; junction bases outside the gene matches: 5. This CDR3 region has 12 residues. The variable domain in full, with the rest retrieved from reference TRBV15 and TRBJ2-7, is DAMVIQNPRYQVTQFGKPVTLSCSQTLNHNVMYWYQQKSSQAPKLLFHYYDKDFNNEADTPDNFQSRRPNTSFCFLDIRSPGLGDTAMYLCATGTAEYEQYFGPGTRLTVT.

This clonotype was seen ten or more times. This chain connects TRBV29-1 to TRBJ2-3, with D perhaps matching TRBD1 or TRBD2 (6 bases each). The germline CDR1 and CDR2 sequences are SQVTM and ANQGSEA. The CDR3 is made up of 13 amino acids. Here the CDR3 reads CTGGAGEWDTQYF. As DNA, the CDR3 is TGCACCGGCGGGGCAGGGGAGTGGGATACGCAGTATTTT.

This clonotype was seen a single time. V and J are TRBV4-3 and TRBJ2-3, with a possible D match to TRBD1 (6 bases). The CDR3 has 15 amino acids. Trimming shortened V by 0 bases and J by 2 bases, and 9 bases separated the two germline ends. CDR1 LGHNA and CDR2 YSLEER come from the germline V gene. CDR3 protein: CASSQEGADTDTQYF. The DNA of the CDR3 is TGCGCCAGCAGCCAAGAGGGGGCGGACACAGATACGCAGTATTTT.

Comment on this clonotype: This could be a read error, since a much larger clone is one nucleotide away. The chain recombines TRBV7-2 with TRBJ2-7, with D maybe TRBD1 (6 bases). The CDR3 contains 14 residues. CDR1 and CDR2 from the germline V gene are SGHTA and FQGNSA. The V end lost 3 bases, the J end lost 6 bases, and 15 bases lay between the germline ends. The CDR3 loop is CASSFGTRLTEQYF. The CDR3 bases are TGTGCCAGCAGCTTCGGGACAAGACTAACCGAGCAGTACTTC.

This chain connects TRBV28 to TRBJ1-5, with D uncertain. With 2 bases removed from V and 4 bases from J, the gap between germline ends came to 18 bases. Per germline, CDR1 MDHEN and CDR2 SYDVKM. The CDR3 consists of 17 residues. Here the CDR3 DNA reads TGTGCCAGCAGTTTAGTCGGACGGAGTATCCTAAATCAGCCCCAGCATTTT. It codes for CASSLVGRSILNQPQHF. The full variable domain, with the rest looked up from reference TRBV28 and TRBJ1-5, is DVKVTQSSRYLVKRTGEKVFLECVQDMDHENMFWYRQDPGLGLRLIYFSYDVKMKEKGDIPEGYSVSREKKERFSLILESASTNQTSMYLCASSLVGRSILNQPQHFGDGTRLSIL.

As regards this clonotype: A much larger clone sits a single nucleotide away, making a read error possible. The chain has TRBV11-2 and TRBJ2-1, with TRBD2 identical over 14 bases. CDR1 and CDR2 from the germline V gene are SGHAT and FQNNGV. The CDR3 runs to 15 residues. The CDR3 protein is CASSAGLAGVGEEFF. For the CDR3, the DNA is TGTGCCAGCAGCGCGGGACTAGCGGGAGTGGGTGAGGAGTTCTTC.

At least ten counts were recorded for this clonotype. The chain joins TRBV4-1 to TRBJ2-1; 10 bases line up with TRBD2. The V gene end was trimmed by 0 bases and the J gene end by 7 bases; junction bases not matched to a gene: 12. The germline V gene has CDR1 MGHRA and CDR2 YSYEKL. There are 18 residues in the CDR3. The CDR3 sequence is CASSQEGQLAGPGNEQFF. CDR3 DNA sequence: TGCGCCAGCAGCCAAGAGGGGCAACTAGCGGGACCGGGGAATGAGCAGTTCTTC.

This clonotype appeared many times. One junction end disagrees with the germline gene, perhaps due to a read error. This chain joins TRBV9 and TRBJ2-2; 14 nucleotides agree with TRBD2. The germline V gene has CDR1 SGDLS and CDR2 YYNGEE. The CDR3 runs to 14 residues. The CDR3 sequence: CASSVEPGLAGVLF. CDR3 bases: TGTGCCAGCAGCGTCGAGCCGGGACTAGCGGGGGTCCTTTTT. Drawing the rest from reference TRBV9 and TRBJ2-2, the complete variable domain is DSGVTQTPKHLITATGQRVTLRCSPRSGDLSVYWYQQSLDQGLQFLIQYYNGEERAKGNILERFSAQQFPDLHSELNLSSLELGDSALYFCASSVEPGLAGVLFGEGSRLTVL.

The rearrangement links TRBV7-8 to TRBJ1-1; unclear D gene. The CDR3 contains 14 residues. CDR1 is SGHVS and CDR2 is FQNEAQ in the germline V gene. The V and J ends lost 0 bases and 3 bases respectively, with 8 bases between them. The CDR3, as DNA: TGTGCCAGCAGCTTAGCGAGGGTAGACACTGAAGCTTTCTTT. This sequence encodes CASSLARVDTEAFF.

This clonotype was detected ten times or more. The chain employs TRBV20-1 and TRBJ2-7; possibly TRBD1 or TRBD2 for D (6 bases each). The germline V gene has CDR1 DFQATT and CDR2 SNEGSKA (reference sequence). The V and J ends lost 1 base and 12 bases respectively, with 25 bases between them. The CDR3 is 15 amino acids. In DNA, the CDR3 is TGCAGTGCTAGAGTCGTCGGGACTCGCCAGGGGAGCCCGTACTTC. This codes for CSARVVGTRQGSPYF.

J is TRBJ1-1 and V is TRBV12-3 or TRBV12-4; D gene unclear. Trimming cost V 1 base and J 0 bases, with 9 bases left between them. This CDR3 contains 15 residues. CDR3 sequence (DNA): TGTGCCAGCAGTTTAGAGGTTTCCGTGAACACTGAAGCTTTCTTT. It is translated as CASSLEVSVNTEAFF.

This clonotype has at least ten counts. CDR3 coding DNA: TGTGCCAGCTCACCACTTCGTACAGCGGGGTCCTACAATGAGCAGTTCTTC. Amino acids: CASSPLRTAGSYNEQFF. This chain connects TRBV18 to TRBJ2-1, with 7 nucleotides matching TRBD2. The CDR3 has 17 residues. Germline CDR1 and CDR2: KGHSH and LQKENI. The V gene end was trimmed by 1 base and the J gene end by 1 base; junction bases not matched to a gene: 7.

This clonotype has a count of ten or more. The V gene is TRBV4-2, the J gene TRBJ2-1; D tentatively fits TRBD1 or TRBD2 (6 bases each). The length of the CDR3 is 18 residues. V dropped 2 bases and J dropped 0 bases, with 17 bases sitting between them. The V gene's germline CDR1 is LGHNA and CDR2 YNFKEQ. Here the CDR3 DNA reads TGTGCCAGCAGCCAACAAACAGGGTTCGGGAGCTCCTACAATGAGCAGTTCTTC. Its translation: CASSQQTGFGSSYNEQFF.

In this sample, this clonotype turned up many times. Here the CDR3 DNA reads TGCAGTGCTAGGGAGGTAGCGGGAGGGCCGGATACGCAGTATTTT. It translates to CSAREVAGGPDTQYF. The V gene is TRBV20-1, the J gene TRBJ2-3; 11 bases match TRBD2. The J segment lost 6 bases and the V segment lost 3 bases, leaving 8 bases of the junction unmatched. The CDR3 runs to 15 residues. The germline V gene has CDR1 DFQATT and CDR2 SNEGSKA (reference sequence).

This clonotype has more than one count but fewer than ten. This chain connects TRBV28 to TRBJ2-5; no definite D call. V lost 2 bases, J lost 4 bases, and 11 bases lay in between. This CDR3 is built from 14 residues. Per the germline V gene, CDR1 is MDHEN and CDR2 is SYDVKM. This chain's CDR3 is CASSLRFIGETQYF. DNA for the CDR3: TGTGCCAGCAGTTTAAGGTTTATCGGAGAGACCCAGTACTTC.

Written as DNA, the CDR3 is TGCAGTGCCGGCTCACTAACTAGCGGGAGGGACGAGCAGTACTTC. Translating it yields CSAGSLTSGRDEQYF. The genes are TRBV20-1 and TRBJ2-7, with 13 bases that match TRBD2. CDR1 and CDR2 (germline): DFQATT, SNEGSKA (reference sequence). The V segment lost 6 bases and the J segment 5 bases; nucleotides outside the gene matches: 10. The CDR3 is made up of 15 amino acids.

This clonotype was found many times. The genes are TRBV7-2 and TRBJ2-3, with TRBD1 matching 9 bases. The germline V gene encodes CDR1 SGHTA and CDR2 FQGNSA. J was trimmed by 4 bases and V by 6 bases; bases with no gene match: 8. The length of the CDR3 is 15 residues. CDR3 coding DNA: TGTGCCAGCAGTAGAGGGACAGGGATTTCAGATACGCAGTATTTT. Its translation is CASSRGTGISDTQYF.

This clonotype was found many times. The rearrangement links TRBV20-1 to TRBJ2-7; D is possibly TRBD1 (5 bases). This CDR3 is built from 14 residues. Trimming shortened V by 5 bases and J by 3 bases, and 17 bases separated the two germline ends. Germline V gene lookup returns CDR1 DFQATT and CDR2 SNEGSKA (reference sequence). The CDR3 DNA reads as TGCAGTGCTGTGTCACAGGCCTACCACTACGAGCAGTACTTC. It specifies CSAVSQAYHYEQYF.

This clonotype was seen only a few times. The V and J genes are TRBV7-2 and TRBJ1-5; TRBD1 is a possible D gene (6 bases). The CDR3 is 16 amino acids. The germline V gene has CDR1 SGHTA and CDR2 FQGNSA. The V gene lost 3 bases and the J gene lost 3 bases, with 15 bases spanning the gap. The CDR3 nucleotides are TGTGCCAGCAGCTTCACAGGGATGGGAAACAATCAGCCCCAGCATTTT. The encoded protein is CASSFTGMGNNQPQHF.

This clonotype was detected ten times or more. The chain recombines TRBV20-1 with TRBJ2-1, with TRBD2 matching over 7 bases. Trimming took 6 bases from V and 1 from J; bases not matched to a gene: 12. Germline assignment: CDR1 DFQATT and CDR2 SNEGSKA (reference sequence). The CDR3 runs 16 residues. The CDR3 spells CSAPGGGSFSYNEQFF. CDR3 DNA: TGCAGTGCGCCTGGTGGCGGGAGTTTTTCCTACAATGAGCAGTTCTTC.

In its sample, this clonotype was seen many times. The CDR3, as DNA: TGTGCCAGCAGTTCCCAGACAGGAATCATTGGCTACACCTTC. This codes for CASSSQTGIIGYTF. The V gene is TRBV2, the J gene TRBJ1-2; perhaps TRBD1 as D (6 bases). From germline, CDR1 is SNHLY and CDR2 FYNNEI. The CDR3 is 14 amino acids. Trimming stripped 5 bases from V and 7 bases from J, with 17 bases between.

This rearrangement joins TRBV18 to TRBJ2-7; 7 bases match TRBD1. Looked up from germline, CDR1 is KGHSH and CDR2 is LQKENI. V dropped 2 bases and J dropped 4; count of bases not matched to a gene: 11. This CDR3 region has 16 residues. The CDR3 nucleotides read TGTGCCAGCTCACCATATCAGGGGGACGGCCCATACGAGCAGTACTTC. Protein product: CASSPYQGDGPYEQYF.

There are a few counts of this clonotype. The chain couples TRBV20-1 to TRBJ2-1, with 9 positions matching TRBD2. The CDR3 extends over 15 amino acids. Trimming cost V 4 bases and J 6 bases; bases outside gene matches: 10. Germline assignment: CDR1 DFQATT and CDR2 SNEGSKA (reference sequence). The CDR3 spells CSATSGTSFSNEQFF. The CDR3 nucleotides are TGCAGTGCTACTTCCGGGACTAGCTTCAGCAATGAGCAGTTCTTC.

The V gene is TRBV21-1, the J gene TRBJ2-5; TRBD1, the D gene given by the table, was not confirmed from the DNA. TRBV21-1 is a listed pseudogene. The CDR3 spans 15 residues. The CDR3 DNA sequence: TGTGCCAGCAGCAGCGGTAATATGCCCCGGGAGACCCAGTACTTC. As protein: CASSSGNMPRETQYF.

CDR3 amino acids: CASSPTGGTQVNTEAFF. The CDR3 DNA sequence: TGTGCCAGCTCACCTACAGGGGGCACCCAGGTGAACACTGAAGCTTTCTTT. The rearrangement joins TRBV18 to TRBJ1-1; 9 positions agree with TRBD1. This CDR3 comprises 17 residues. The V gene's germline CDR1 is KGHSH and CDR2 LQKENI. J was trimmed by 0 bases and V by 3 bases; bases with no gene match: 8.